The next 2 T cell receptor beta chains were all read from a single sample in a study of blood T cell repertoires in COVID-19. Produced via immunoSEQ multiplex PCR; TCRdb's table is partial and in-frame only. The sample lists about 160,000 clones; 65% to 85% were seen once. Sequencing was performed on PBMCs or T cells enriched from blood (not recorded which). All receptors derive from a woman aged 40-49 years with acute COVID-19.

The V gene is TRBV6-5, the J gene TRBJ2-5, with D perhaps matching TRBD2 (5 bases). From germline, CDR1 is MNHEY and CDR2 SVGAGI. V dropped 6 bases and J dropped 2 bases, with 10 bases sitting between them. The length of the CDR3 is 13 residues. CDR3 amino acids: CASRSSAQETQYF. CDR3 in DNA: TGTGCCAGCAGAAGTAGCGCGCAAGAGACCCAGTACTTC.

A few counts support this clone. The chain employs TRBV7-9 and TRBJ2-3; D remains ambiguous. CDR3 length: 11 amino acids. Trimming left V 8 bases short and J 1 base short, with 4 bases between. Germline V CDR1 and CDR2: SEHNR, FQNEAQ (reference sequence). CDR3 nucleotides: TGTGCCAGCGAGGGCACAGATACGCAGTATTTT. Its translation: CASEGTDTQYF. Complete variable domain (other parts from reference TRBV7-9 and TRBJ2-3): DTGVSQNPRHKITKRGQNVTFRCDPISEHNRLYWYRQTLGQGPEFLTYFQNEAQLEKSRLLSDRFSAERPKGSFSTLEIQRTEQGDSAMYLCASEGTDTQYFGPGTRLTVL.